These 27 T cell receptor beta chains came from one sample sequenced in a study of shared clonotypes between healthy human individuals. Profiled with immunoSEQ multiplex PCR; TCRdb holds only in-frame clones, not every one. The top ten hold 0.4% to 0.45% of the sample, which has over 1.5 million clones, 98% seen once. The sequenced material came from naive CD4+ T cells sorted from blood. The subset is: CD45RA+ positively selected. These receptors were obtained from a man aged 30-40 years in good health.

V is TRBV5-4 and J is TRBJ2-7; D is possibly TRBD1 (6 bases). V lost 3 bases and J lost 5, with 12 bases in between. CDR3 size: 13 residues. CDR1 is SGHNT, CDR2 YYREEE, per germline (reference sequence). CDR3: CASSYAGADEQYF. The DNA of the CDR3 is TGTGCCAGCAGCTATGCAGGGGCCGACGAGCAGTACTTC.

The V gene is TRBV14, the J gene TRBJ2-7; tentative D call: TRBD2 (5 bases). Germline assignment: CDR1 SGHDN and CDR2 FVKESK. V was clipped by 1 base and J by 5 bases, with 12 bases between them. The CDR3 totals 14 residues. CDR3 region: CASSQVISVNEQYF. The CDR3 nucleotides read TGTGCCAGCAGCCAAGTAATTAGCGTCAACGAGCAGTACTTC.

This sequence joins TRBV9 and TRBJ2-4; D unclear. The V gene lost 3 bases and the J gene lost 10 bases, with 11 bases spanning the gap. This CDR3 is built from 12 residues. Germline lookup yields CDR1 SGDLS and CDR2 YYNGEE. CDR3 amino acids: CASSADGWIQYF. The CDR3 DNA sequence: TGTGCCAGCAGCGCGGACGGGTGGATTCAGTACTTC.

This clone has just one count. V and J are TRBV11-3 and TRBJ2-1, with a possible D match to TRBD2 (5 bases). Trimming stripped 1 base from V and 6 bases from J, with 7 bases between. Germline V gene lookup returns CDR1 SGHNT and CDR2 YENEEA. The CDR3 extends over 13 amino acids. The CDR3 region is CASSLGLLNEQFF. Here the CDR3 DNA reads TGTGCCAGCAGCTTAGGACTACTCAATGAGCAGTTCTTC. The variable domain in full, with the rest retrieved from reference TRBV11-3 and TRBJ2-1, is EAGVVQSPRYKIIEKKQPVAFWCNPISGHNTLYWYLQNLGQGPELLIRYENEEAVDDSQLPKDRFSAERLKGVDSTLKIQPAELGDSAVYLCASSLGLLNEQFFGPGTRLTVL.

The V and J genes are TRBV19 and TRBJ1-3; a possible D gene is TRBD1 (6 bases). Looked up from germline, CDR1 is LNHDA and CDR2 is SQIVND (reference sequence). The CDR3 has 15 residues. Trimming took off 2 bases at V and 0 bases at J, with 8 bases between the two ends. The DNA of the CDR3 is TGTGCCAGTAGTATACCCAGGGGCTCTGGAAACACCATATATTTT. Encoded protein: CASSIPRGSGNTIYF.

The chain is built from TRBV29-1 and TRBJ1-2; no clear D. The germline gives CDR1 SQVTM, CDR2 ANQGSEA. V was trimmed by 7 bases and J by 5 bases, leaving 23 bases between them. The CDR3 is made up of 15 amino acids. The CDR3 DNA reads TGCAGCGCCACTCGTGGGTTTCCTTGGGCATATGGCTACACCTTC. Its protein is CSATRGFPWAYGYTF.

V is TRBV30 and J is TRBJ2-2; TRBD2 matches 9 bases. Unmatched junction bases numbered 12, after V lost 5 bases and J lost 5 bases. The germline CDR1 and CDR2 sequences are GTSNPN and SVGIG (reference sequence). This CDR3 has 16 amino acids. The CDR3 spells CAWGPLAGMGTGELFF. The CDR3 region has the DNA TGTGCCTGGGGCCCCCTAGCGGGGATGGGAACCGGGGAGCTGTTTTTT.

The V call is TRBV2, the J call TRBJ1-1, with D unresolved. V lost 2 bases and J 1 base, leaving 8 bases between the germline ends. Germline-derived CDR1 and CDR2 are SNHLY and FYNNEI. The CDR3 extends over 14 amino acids. CDR3 nucleotides: TGTGCCAGCAGTGAACAAGGTACGAACACTGAAGCTTTCTTT. This gives the protein CASSEQGTNTEAFF.

The rearrangement uses TRBV27 and TRBJ2-1, with TRBD2 matching 8 bases. Per germline, CDR1 MNHEY and CDR2 SMNVEV (reference sequence). J gave up 6 bases and V 0 bases, and 10 bases lay outside the gene matches. The CDR3 has 17 amino acids. Written as DNA, the CDR3 is TGTGCCAGCAGTTTATCGCATCTAGCGGGTATGGGCAATGAGCAGTTCTTC. Translation: CASSLSHLAGMGNEQFF.

The chain couples TRBV7-9 to TRBJ1-1; 12 bases line up with TRBD1. Germline lookup yields CDR1 SEHNR and CDR2 FQNEAQ (reference sequence). CDR3 length: 16 residues. Germline trimming cut 10 bases from V and 6 bases from J; bases unmatched to any gene: 15. For the CDR3, the DNA is TGTGCCATCATAGACCCCGGGACAGGGGGCTCGGCTGAAGCTTTCTTT. Translating it yields CAIIDPGTGGSAEAFF.

The chain couples TRBV6-1 to TRBJ2-7, with 7 bases that match TRBD1. The CDR3 spans 12 residues. The germline V gene encodes CDR1 MNHNS and CDR2 SASEGT. V dropped 7 bases and J dropped 4; count of bases not matched to a gene: 4. The CDR3 reads CASNTGAYEQYF. CDR3 in DNA: TGTGCCAGCAATACAGGGGCATACGAGCAGTACTTC.

This rearrangement joins TRBV7-8 to TRBJ2-7; TRBD2 agrees at 9 bases. Per the germline V gene, CDR1 is SGHVS and CDR2 is FQNEAQ. V was clipped by 5 bases and J by 3 bases; unmatched bases: 5. There are 14 residues in the CDR3. This CDR3 reads CASSLAGGNYEQYF. The CDR3 coding sequence is TGTGCCAGCAGCCTGGCGGGGGGGAACTACGAGCAGTACTTC.

The rearrangement joins TRBV27 to TRBJ2-1; TRBD2 is a possible D gene (6 bases). The CDR3 contains 16 residues. V was clipped by 5 bases and J by 7 bases, with 21 bases between them. From germline, CDR1 is MNHEY and CDR2 SMNVEV (reference sequence). Here the CDR3 reads CASSPRDVYRSNEQFF. The CDR3 nucleotides are TGTGCCAGCAGTCCGCGGGACGTTTACAGGTCGAATGAGCAGTTCTTC.

The gene calls are TRBV5-1 and TRBJ2-1, with 10 bases aligning to TRBD1. The CDR3 runs to 14 residues. CDR1 is SGHRS, CDR2 YFSETQ, per germline. V lost 5 bases and J lost 7; bases outside the gene matches: 6. The CDR3 is CASSPGTGANEQFF. Here the CDR3 DNA reads TGCGCCAGCAGTCCCGGGACAGGGGCGAATGAGCAGTTCTTC.

The CDR3 spells CASSQDRNGYTF. CDR3 coding DNA: TGTGCCAGCAGCCAGGACCGCAATGGCTACACCTTC. The chain employs TRBV7-9 and TRBJ1-2; D gene uncertain. V lost 5 bases and J 6 bases, leaving 10 bases between the germline ends. This CDR3 is 12 amino acids long. Germline values: CDR1 SEHNR, CDR2 FQNEAQ (reference sequence). Combining the CDR3 with reference TRBV7-9 and TRBJ1-2 gives the whole variable domain DTGVSQNPRHKITKRGQNVTFRCDPISEHNRLYWYRQTLGQGPEFLTYFQNEAQLEKSRLLSDRFSAERPKGSFSTLEIQRTEQGDSAMYLCASSQDRNGYTFGSGTRLTVV.

The gene calls are TRBV5-1 and TRBJ2-1; D remains unclear. Between the trimmed V and J ends, which lost 2 bases and 9 bases, there was a span of 9 bases. This CDR3 is 12 amino acids long. CDR1 is SGHRS and CDR2 is YFSETQ in the germline V gene. Here the CDR3 DNA reads TGCGCCAGCAGCTTTCAACAAGTTGAGCAGTTCTTC. Protein sequence: CASSFQQVEQFF.

This clone is a singleton in its sample. The chain has TRBV5-4 and TRBJ2-2; 7 bases match TRBD1. V lost 2 bases, J lost 6 bases, and 7 bases stayed unmatched. Looked up from germline, CDR1 is SGHNT and CDR2 is YYREEE (reference sequence). This CDR3 is built from 15 residues. The CDR3 DNA follows: TGTGCCAGCAGCTTTGTGACAGGGAAATCCGGGGAGCTGTTTTTT. This translates into CASSFVTGKSGELFF.

This chain links TRBV19 with TRBJ2-7; 7 bases are shared with TRBD1. The CDR3 covers 13 residues. V lost 5 bases, J lost 1 base, and 2 bases stayed unmatched. Germline CDR1 is LNHDA and CDR2 is SQIVND (reference sequence). This CDR3 is CASSLQGSYEQYF. In DNA, the CDR3 is TGTGCCAGTAGTTTACAGGGGTCCTACGAGCAGTACTTC.

This clone was picked up one time. The J gene is TRBJ2-1, the V gene TRBV10-3; 8 positions agree with TRBD2. Trimming cost V 11 bases and J 3 bases; bases outside gene matches: 6. The CDR3 sequence is 13 residues long. Per germline, CDR1 ENHRY and CDR2 SYGVKD. The CDR3 reads CAATSGNYNEQFF. In DNA, the CDR3 is TGTGCCGCAACTAGCGGAAACTACAATGAGCAGTTCTTC.

This clone was recorded once. Other nucleotide sequences in the sample specify the same CDR3. V and J are TRBV5-1 and TRBJ1-1; TRBD1 aligns across 8 bases. CDR3 length equals 13 residues. Germline V CDR1 and CDR2: SGHRS, YFSETQ. The V gene end was trimmed by 4 bases and the J gene end by 5 bases; junction bases not matched to a gene: 4. As DNA, the CDR3 is TGCGCCAGCAGCCAGGGGGCCGGGACTGAAGCTTTCTTT. Amino acids: CASSQGAGTEAFF.

This chain links TRBV18 with TRBJ2-5; D is unclear. Deletions cut 2 bases from V and 0 bases from J, with 13 bases between. The CDR3 spans 16 residues. CDR1 is KGHSH, CDR2 LQKENI, per germline. The CDR3 protein is CASSPSRARDQETQYF. The CDR3, as DNA: TGTGCCAGCTCACCAAGTCGTGCCAGAGACCAAGAGACCCAGTACTTC.

This chain joins TRBV13 and TRBJ1-1, with unresolved D. The CDR3 extends over 11 amino acids. CDR1 PRHDT and CDR2 FYEKMQ come from the germline V gene (reference sequence). Trimming removed 3 bases from V and 7 bases from J, with 6 bases in between. The CDR3 here is CASSFPFEAFF. The CDR3 coding sequence is TGTGCCAGCAGCTTTCCGTTTGAAGCTTTCTTT.

CDR3 nucleotide sequence: TGTGCCAGCAGCACACTGACAGATACGCAGTATTTT. Translation: CASSTLTDTQYF. V gene TRBV7-9 combines with J gene TRBJ2-3, with D uncertain. CDR1 is SEHNR and CDR2 is FQNEAQ in the germline V gene (reference sequence). The V gene lost 5 bases and the J gene lost 3 bases, with 6 bases spanning the gap. This CDR3 comprises 12 residues.

This clone was observed a single time. The chain combines TRBV28 with TRBJ1-2, with 9 bases that match TRBD1. From germline, CDR1 is MDHEN and CDR2 SYDVKM. J gave up 3 bases and V 6 bases, and 5 bases lay outside the gene matches. The CDR3 has 14 residues. The CDR3 DNA is TGTGCCAGCAGGGCCGGGACAGGGTACTATGGCTACACCTTC. Its translation: CASRAGTGYYGYTF.

CDR3 sequence (DNA): TGTGCCAGCAGGGAGGGTCCTTATGAGGGGTACGAGCAGTACTTC. Residues: CASREGPYEGYEQYF. The chain links TRBV2 to TRBJ2-7; a possible D gene is TRBD2 (6 bases). The CDR3 extends over 15 amino acids. Trimming removed 6 bases from V and 4 bases from J, with 19 bases in between. The V gene's germline CDR1 is SNHLY and CDR2 FYNNEI.

The chain carries TRBV18 and TRBJ1-2; D is uncertain. In germline, CDR1 is KGHSH, CDR2 LQKENI. V was pared by 5 bases and J by 8 bases, with 6 bases between. There are 10 residues in the CDR3. The CDR3 DNA reads TGTGCCAGCTCATCCGACGGCTACACCTTC. Translation: CASSSDGYTF.

The chain recombines TRBV10-3 with TRBJ2-1; 11 bases fit TRBD2. Germline CDR1 ENHRY, CDR2 SYGVKD. This CDR3 region has 20 residues. V was clipped by 4 bases and J by 0 bases; unmatched bases: 14. The CDR3 DNA follows: TGTGCCATCAGTGGACCCGGGACTAGCGGAATTTTAACCTCCTACAATGAGCAGTTCTTC. It yields the protein CAISGPGTSGILTSYNEQFF.